This T cell receptor (beta chain) was retrieved from a study of T cell changes during pregnancy in multiple sclerosis. Data came from immunoSEQ multiplex PCR; TCRdb stores just in-frame clones and leaves some out. The sample yields 50,000 to 65,000 clones, about nine tenths seen once. The germline CDR1 and CDR2 sequences are LGHNA and YNFKEQ. The CDR3 has 12 amino acids. Trimming removed 2 bases from V and 5 bases from J, with 7 bases in between. The source material was CD4+ T cells from peripheral blood mononuclear cells, sampled in the third trimester of pregnancy. The V gene is TRBV4-2, the J gene TRBJ2-7; D gene unclear. This clonotype originated in a female donor with multiple sclerosis, enrolled in a pregnancy study. The CDR3 DNA follows: TGTGCCAGCAGCCAACATTTCAACGAGCAGTACTTC. It codes for CASSQHFNEQYF.